Presented here are 16 T cell receptor beta chains from one specimen sequenced in a study of T-cell reconstitution after alpha-beta-depleted transplantation in children. Unique molecular identifiers were incorporated during preparation of the TCRbeta library. TCRdb processed the PCR reads anew with MiXCR; each CDR3 protein has one entry. The table records just under 250,000 distinct CDR3 sequences, about 25% of them present only once. The starting material was PBMCs, obtained before TCRalphabeta/CD19-depleted stem cell transplant. These receptors were collected from a girl aged 2 to 10 with Fanconi anemia, due to receive a stem cell transplant.

This clonotype was seen only a few times. The chain uses TRBV5-1 and TRBJ2-4, with TRBD1 identical over 7 bases. The CDR3 has 19 amino acids. The J segment lost 0 bases and the V segment lost 0 bases, leaving 12 bases of the junction unmatched. CDR1 is SGHRS and CDR2 is YFSETQ in the germline V gene. In DNA, the CDR3 is TGCGCCAGCAGCTTGGTGGGGACAGATATCCAACTAGCCAAAAACATTCAGTACTTC. Protein product: CASSLVGTDIQLAKNIQYF.

In its sample, this clonotype was seen many times. This rearrangement joins TRBV20-1 to TRBJ2-5; D may be TRBD2 (6 bases). V dropped 0 bases and J dropped 5 bases, with 10 bases sitting between them. Germline loops: CDR1 DFQATT, CDR2 SNEGSKA (reference sequence). This CDR3 comprises 13 residues. CDR3 sequence (DNA): TGCAGTGCTAGAGATCTAGCGTTTGAGACCCAGTACTTC. It encodes CSARDLAFETQYF.

This clonotype was seen many times. Written as DNA, the CDR3 is TGTGCCAGCAGTTTAGGTTGGTTCTCCTACAATGAGCAGTTCTTC. It is translated as CASSLGWFSYNEQFF. V usage is TRBV12-3 or TRBV12-4 and J usage is TRBJ2-1, with D uncertain. V lost 1 base, J lost 0 bases, and 7 bases lay in between. The CDR3 length is 15 residues.

V is TRBV7-9 and J is TRBJ2-7; a weak D match, TRBD2 (6 bases). The V and J ends lost 0 bases and 4 bases respectively, with 10 bases between them. The CDR3 sequence is 14 residues long. Germline CDR1 is SEHNR and CDR2 is FQNEAQ (reference sequence). The CDR3 here is CASSLAGTPYEQYF. Written as DNA, the CDR3 is TGTGCCAGCAGCTTAGCCGGGACTCCGTACGAGCAGTACTTC.

J is TRBJ1-2 and V is TRBV6-5, with D possibly being TRBD1 (5 bases). Germline V gives CDR1 MNHEY, CDR2 SVGAGI. V lost 5 bases, J lost 5 bases, and 12 bases lay in between. CDR3 length: 13 residues. In nucleotides, the CDR3 is TGTGCCAGCAGTACTGGGGGTTGGTATGGCTACACCTTC. As protein: CASSTGGWYGYTF.

At least ten counts were recorded for this clonotype. This sequence joins TRBV9 and TRBJ2-7; no definite D call. Trimming stripped 0 bases from V and 4 bases from J, with 14 bases between. In germline, CDR1 is SGDLS, CDR2 YYNGEE. CDR3 length: 15 amino acids. The CDR3 sequence: CASSVEARADYEQYF. In DNA form, the CDR3 reads TGTGCCAGCAGCGTAGAGGCAAGGGCCGATTACGAGCAGTACTTC.

This clonotype was counted ten times or more. This chain connects TRBV9 to TRBJ2-2; 10 bases fit TRBD2. This CDR3 has 15 residues. V lost 3 bases and J lost 9; bases outside the gene matches: 8. Germline CDR1 reads SGDLS; CDR2 reads YYNGEE. The DNA for the CDR3 is TGTGCCAGCAGCGATCAAGCGGGAGGGCCAAGGGAGCTGTTTTTT. Translation: CASSDQAGGPRELFF.

The chain joins TRBV20-1 to TRBJ2-5; tentative D call: TRBD1 (5 bases). V was cut by 1 base and J by 2 bases, with 14 bases left in between. The germline V gene has CDR1 DFQATT and CDR2 SNEGSKA (reference sequence). The CDR3 is 15 amino acids. Here the CDR3 reads CSARVKGQSQETQYF. CDR3 DNA: TGCAGTGCTAGAGTTAAGGGGCAGAGTCAAGAGACCCAGTACTTC.

Many counts were recorded for this clonotype. V usage is TRBV5-1 and J usage is TRBJ2-3; 7 bases line up with TRBD2. CDR3 length: 16 amino acids. After removal of 4 bases from V and 0 bases from J, the junction contained 8 bases not matched to a gene. Germline V gene sequence: CDR1 SGHRS, CDR2 YFSETQ. Here the CDR3 DNA reads TGCGCCAGCAGCGTACTAGCGTTTTCTAGCACAGATACGCAGTATTTT. Residues: CASSVLAFSSTDTQYF.

The J gene is TRBJ2-1, the V gene TRBV9, with 9 positions matching TRBD2. The V segment lost 0 bases and the J segment 9 bases; nucleotides outside the gene matches: 10. The germline gives CDR1 SGDLS, CDR2 YYNGEE. CDR3 length: 16 amino acids. The DNA of the CDR3 is TGTGCCAGCAGCGTAGTGGCTAGCGGGACGTGGGGTGAGCAGTTCTTC. Translated: CASSVVASGTWGEQFF.

In this sample, this clonotype turned up a few times. This chain links TRBV12-3 or TRBV12-4 with TRBJ2-5, with D perhaps matching TRBD2 (6 bases). The CDR3 has 16 amino acids. The V end was cut by 6 bases, the J end by 4 bases, with 21 bases between. CDR3 protein: CASSLSAGQPPETQYF. The DNA of the CDR3 is TGTGCCAGCAGCTTAAGCGCGGGGCAGCCTCCAGAGACCCAGTACTTC.

This clonotype was counted many times. The chain joins TRBV29-1 to TRBJ2-1; D remains unclear. V shed 5 bases and J shed 7 bases, with 15 bases lying between them. The CDR3 is 13 residues long. Germline loops: CDR1 SQVTM, CDR2 ANQGSEA. The CDR3 nucleotides are TGCAGCGTTCTTTGGGCTAGACTGAATGAGCAGTTCTTC. It codes for CSVLWARLNEQFF.

The chain recombines TRBV18 with TRBJ2-5; weak D call: TRBD1 (5 bases). The CDR3 runs to 16 residues. V lost 2 bases, J lost 1 base, and 14 bases lay in between. The germline gives CDR1 KGHSH, CDR2 LQKENI. Here the CDR3 reads CASSPRSTETQETQYF. The CDR3 coding sequence is TGTGCCAGCTCACCAAGATCGACAGAAACCCAAGAGACCCAGTACTTC.

Only a few counts were recorded for this clonotype. The chain is built from TRBV29-1 and TRBJ2-5; D unresolved. The germline V and J ends were trimmed by 0 bases and 5 bases, with 7 bases remaining between them. The CDR3 consists of 12 residues. From germline, CDR1 is SQVTM and CDR2 ANQGSEA. CDR3 region: CSVEDGGETQYF. The DNA for the CDR3 is TGCAGCGTTGAAGATGGCGGCGAGACCCAGTACTTC.

V gene TRBV29-1 combines with J gene TRBJ2-1, with D perhaps matching TRBD1 or TRBD2 (5 bases each). The germline gives CDR1 SQVTM, CDR2 ANQGSEA. CDR3 length equals 15 residues. The V gene lost 2 bases and the J gene lost 2 bases, with 13 bases spanning the gap. The CDR3 region has the DNA TGCAGCGTTGAACGGGGCCAGGGACCCTACAATGAGCAGTTCTTC. Residues: CSVERGQGPYNEQFF.

This clonotype was counted only a few times. The rearrangement links TRBV5-1 to TRBJ2-1; TRBD1 matches at 9 bases. J lost 9 bases, V lost 6 bases, and 10 bases had no gene match. Germline-derived CDR1 and CDR2 are SGHRS and YFSETQ. The CDR3 runs to 14 residues. The CDR3 DNA follows: TGCGCCAGCACTCGACAGGGGGAGTTTGGTGAGCAGTTCTTC. Translated: CASTRQGEFGEQFF. Looking up the rest from reference TRBV5-1 and TRBJ2-1 gives the full variable domain: KAGVTQTPRYLIKTRGQQVTLSCSPISGHRSVSWYQQTPGQGLQFLFEYFSETQRNKGNFPGRFSGRQFSNSRSEMNVSTLELGDSALYLCASTRQGEFGEQFFGPGTRLTVL.